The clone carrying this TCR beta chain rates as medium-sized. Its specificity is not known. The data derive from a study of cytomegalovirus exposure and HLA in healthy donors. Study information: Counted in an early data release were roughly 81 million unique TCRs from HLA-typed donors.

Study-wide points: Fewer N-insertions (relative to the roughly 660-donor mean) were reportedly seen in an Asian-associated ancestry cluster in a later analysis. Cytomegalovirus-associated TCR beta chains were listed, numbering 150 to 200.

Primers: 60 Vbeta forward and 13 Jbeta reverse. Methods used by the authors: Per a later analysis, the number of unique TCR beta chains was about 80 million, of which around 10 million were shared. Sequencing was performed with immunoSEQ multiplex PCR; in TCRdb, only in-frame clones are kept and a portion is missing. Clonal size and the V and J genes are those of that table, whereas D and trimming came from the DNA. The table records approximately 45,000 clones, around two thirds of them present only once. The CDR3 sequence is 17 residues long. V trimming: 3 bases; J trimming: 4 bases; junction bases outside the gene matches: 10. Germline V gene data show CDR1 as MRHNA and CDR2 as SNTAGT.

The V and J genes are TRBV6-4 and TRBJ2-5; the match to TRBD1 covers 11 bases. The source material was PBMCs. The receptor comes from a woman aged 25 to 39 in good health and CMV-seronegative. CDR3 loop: CASSEAGPGTGGETQYF. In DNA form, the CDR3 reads TGTGCCAGCAGTGAAGCGGGGCCAGGGACAGGGGGAGAGACCCAGTACTTC.